This TCR beta chain was obtained from a study of blood T cell repertoires in COVID-19. Sequencing used immunoSEQ multiplex PCR; TCRdb keeps in-frame clones, though not all of them. Among about 100,000 clones listed, 60% to 85% were seen once. The CDR3 totals 13 residues. The ends were cut back, 3 bases at V and 5 bases at J, with 11 bases in the middle. The germline CDR1 and CDR2 sequences are SGHAT and FQDESV (reference sequence). This sequence originates from a man aged 45-60 years who had recovered from COVID-19. Sequenced: peripheral blood. The chain uses TRBV11-1 and TRBJ2-7, with D perhaps TRBD1 (5 bases). CDR3 sequence reads: CASSFSGAHEQYF. In DNA form, the CDR3 reads TGTGCCAGCAGCTTTAGTGGGGCCCACGAGCAGTACTTC.